Listed below are T cell receptor beta chains from one sample, sequenced in a study of blood T cell repertoires in COVID-19. Some clones are missing from TCRdb's copy, which holds only in-frame ones; the method was immunoSEQ multiplex PCR. The data contain hundreds of thousands of clones, about 90% of them seen just once; the ten biggest clones take up about 2.7%. The sequenced sample was PBMCs or T cells enriched from blood (not recorded which). These receptors were taken from a woman younger than 45 who had recovered from COVID-19. Both conserved end residues are part of each CDR3. A D gene is named only where the DNA matches it firmly. Where a row states a size, it is once, few, many or the class of an expanded clone; other rows omit it.

v_call,cdr3_length,d_call,clone_size,j_call,cdr3_aa,cdr3_nt
TRBV30,13,NA,NA,TRBJ1-5,CAWTREGNQPQHF,TGTGCCTGGACCAGGGAAGGCAATCAGCCCCAGCATTTT
TRBV9,18,NA,NA,TRBJ2-6,CASSVDSRGSSGANVLTF,TGTGCCAGCAGCGTAGACTCTCGGGGGAGCTCTGGGGCCAACGTCCTGACTTTC
TRBV3-1/TRBV3-2,15,NA,NA,TRBJ2-1,CASSPSGSSYNEQFF,TGTGCCAGCAGCCCCTCGGGGAGCTCCTACAATGAGCAGTTCTTC
TRBV3-1/TRBV3-2,14,NA,NA,TRBJ1-1,CASSPISVNTEAFF,TGTGCCAGCAGCCCCATATCGGTGAACACTGAAGCTTTCTTT
TRBV6-2/TRBV6-3,15,TRBD2,NA,TRBJ2-7,CASSYRLAGGNEQYF,TGTGCCAGCAGTTACCGACTAGCGGGGGGGAACGAGCAGTACTTC
TRBV7-9,15,TRBD1,NA,TRBJ1-4,CASSFGTADTEKLFF,TGTGCCAGCAGCTTCGGGACAGCGGACACGGAAAAACTGTTTTTT
TRBV7-9,14,NA,NA,TRBJ2-5,CASSLGGLEETQYF,TGTGCCAGCAGCTTAGGGGGGCTGGAAGAGACCCAGTACTTC
TRBV9,16,NA,NA,TRBJ1-2,CASSVGSRDLNYGYTF,TGTGCCAGCAGCGTAGGATCCAGGGATCTCAACTATGGCTACACCTTC
TRBV28,16,NA,once,TRBJ1-4,CASSWDTGLRLEKLFF,TGTGCCAGCAGTTGGGACACCGGATTAAGATTAGAAAAACTGTTTTTT
TRBV28,18,TRBD2,once,TRBJ2-1,CASSPLKRTSGRFNEQFF,TGTGCCAGCAGTCCATTAAAAAGGACTAGCGGGAGGTTCAATGAGCAGTTCTTC
TRBV7-2,16,NA,NA,TRBJ1-2,CASSLEAVWAGRGYTF,TGTGCCAGCAGCTTAGAGGCGGTGTGGGCAGGGCGGGGCTACACCTTC
TRBV7-8,17,NA,few,TRBJ1-1,CASSQSGGFYGDTEAFF,TGTGCCAGCAGTCAATCGGGGGGGTTCTATGGGGACACTGAAGCTTTCTTT
TRBV29-1,10,NA,NA,TRBJ1-1,CSGGNTEAFF,TGCAGCGGAGGGAACACTGAAGCTTTCTTT
TRBV7-6,14,TRBD1,NA,TRBJ1-6,CASSPRTGPQPLHF,TGTGCCAGCAGCCCCCGGACAGGGCCCCAACCCCTCCACTTT
TRBV9,15,TRBD1,once,TRBJ1-6,CASSARTGFTSPLHF,TGTGCCAGCAGCGCACGGACAGGGTTTACTTCACCCCTCCACTTT
TRBV11-2,12,NA,NA,TRBJ1-4,CASSSTVEKLFF,TGTGCCAGCAGCTCGACAGTGGAAAAACTGTTTTTT
TRBV27,15,TRBD1,NA,TRBJ1-2,CASSLTTGANYGYTF,TGTGCCAGCAGTTTGACGACAGGGGCTAACTATGGCTACACCTTC
TRBV23-1,15,NA,NA,TRBJ2-7,CASSHGGTELYEQYF,TGCGCCAGCAGTCACGGCGGGACGGAGCTTTACGAGCAGTACTTC
TRBV5-1,19,NA,NA,TRBJ2-2,CASSFGSPNYFSDTGELFF,TGCGCCAGCAGCTTCGGGTCCCCTAACTACTTTTCTGACACCGGGGAGCTGTTTTTT
TRBV7-2,15,NA,NA,TRBJ2-4,CASSSLADSGSIQYF,TGTGCCAGCAGCTCCTTAGCGGACTCTGGGAGCATTCAGTACTTC
TRBV5-1,17,TRBD1,NA,TRBJ1-2,CASSTTPGQGLNYGYTF,TGCGCCAGCAGCACAACCCCGGGACAGGGCCTTAACTATGGCTACACCTTC
TRBV9,16,TRBD2,NA,TRBJ2-1,CASSDKSGSTYNEQFF,TGTGCCAGCAGCGACAAAAGCGGGAGTACCTACAATGAGCAGTTCTTC
TRBV7-8,16,TRBD2,NA,TRBJ2-1,CASSLGGGGGYNEQFF,TGTGCCAGCAGCTTAGGTGGTGGGGGAGGGTACAATGAGCAGTTCTTC
TRBV7-2,13,NA,NA,TRBJ2-5,CASSLTMQETQYF,TGTGCCAGCAGCTTGACTATGCAAGAGACCCAGTACTTC
TRBV7-9,15,NA,NA,TRBJ1-4,CASSGHEDVDEKLFF,TGTGCCAGCAGCGGACATGAGGACGTGGATGAAAAACTGTTTTTT
TRBV10-2,13,TRBD2,NA,TRBJ2-1,CASRTSGGNEQFF,TGCGCCTCTCGGACTAGCGGGGGTAATGAGCAGTTCTTC
TRBV5-1,16,NA,NA,TRBJ2-2,CASSLRQGGDTGELFF,TGCGCCAGCAGCTTAAGACAGGGAGGCGACACCGGGGAGCTGTTTTTT
TRBV15,13,TRBD2,NA,TRBJ2-1,CATGLAGGDEQFF,TGTGCCACAGGACTAGCGGGAGGGGATGAGCAGTTCTTC
TRBV13,13,NA,NA,TRBJ2-7,CASSLGSSYEQYF,TGTGCCAGCAGCTTAGGTAGCTCCTACGAGCAGTACTTC
TRBV5-8,15,NA,NA,TRBJ1-5,CASSFQGAPNQPQHF,TGTGCCAGCAGCTTCCAGGGCGCCCCCAATCAGCCCCAGCATTTT
TRBV3-1/TRBV3-2,14,TRBD1,NA,TRBJ1-1,CASSQRQGQGEAFF,TGTGCCAGCAGCCAACGACAGGGCCAGGGGGAAGCTTTCTTT
TRBV24-1,17,TRBD1,NA,TRBJ2-3,CATSDASQGRGTDTQYF,TGTGCCACCAGTGATGCCTCACAGGGGAGAGGGACAGATACGCAGTATTTT
TRBV15,17,TRBD1,NA,TRBJ2-1,CATSRAPGQVGNNEQFF,TGTGCCACCAGCAGAGCCCCGGGACAGGTCGGCAACAATGAGCAGTTCTTC
TRBV4-2,13,TRBD2,NA,TRBJ2-1,CASSLLAGNEQFF,TGTGCCAGCAGCCTTCTAGCGGGTAATGAGCAGTTCTTC
TRBV25-1,14,TRBD1,NA,TRBJ1-2,CASSPVQGNYGYTF,TGTGCCAGCAGTCCCGTACAGGGGAACTATGGCTACACCTTC
TRBV5-4,16,TRBD2,NA,TRBJ2-5,CASSLRAGGPWETQYF,TGTGCCAGCAGCTTGAGAGCGGGGGGGCCATGGGAGACCCAGTACTTC
TRBV7-8,12,NA,NA,TRBJ1-2,CASRPQDRLFTF,TGTGCCAGCAGACCACAGGACAGACTGTTCACCTTC
TRBV11-2,16,TRBD1,once,TRBJ1-4,CASRSSYGTGDEKLFF,TGTGCCAGCAGGTCAAGTTACGGGACAGGGGATGAAAAACTGTTTTTT
TRBV2,13,TRBD2,NA,TRBJ2-7,CASGTSGAYEQYF,TGTGCCAGCGGGACTAGCGGCGCCTACGAGCAGTACTTC
TRBV19,17,NA,NA,TRBJ1-3,CASSISPAGLGGNTIYF,TGTGCCAGTAGTATATCCCCCGCGGGGCTAGGAGGAAACACCATATATTTT
TRBV3-1/TRBV3-2,14,NA,NA,TRBJ1-3,CASSLRLPGNTIYF,TGTGCCAGCAGCCTCCGGTTACCTGGAAACACCATATATTTT
TRBV28,14,TRBD1,few,TRBJ1-2,CASGTGTGPYGYTF,TGTGCCAGCGGTACCGGGACAGGGCCCTATGGCTACACCTTC
TRBV15,17,TRBD2,once,TRBJ2-5,CATSRAKLAGGQETQYF,TGTGCCACCAGCAGAGCAAAACTAGCGGGGGGCCAAGAGACCCAGTACTTC
TRBV5-1,15,NA,once,TRBJ2-7,CASSWSDYRSYEQYF,TGCGCCAGCAGCTGGTCGGACTACCGGTCCTACGAGCAGTACTTC
TRBV4-1,17,NA,NA,TRBJ2-7,CASSQEVADRSSYEQYF,TGCGCCAGCAGCCAAGAGGTAGCGGATAGGAGCTCCTACGAGCAGTACTTC
TRBV28,13,NA,NA,TRBJ1-1,CASSLGQTVEAFF,TGTGCCAGCAGCCTCGGACAGACAGTAGAAGCTTTCTTT
TRBV6-1,12,NA,NA,TRBJ1-1,CASSESRVEAFF,TGTGCCAGCAGTGAATCGAGGGTTGAAGCTTTCTTT
TRBV7-9,15,NA,NA,TRBJ1-1,CASSPRHAGDTEAFF,TGTGCCAGCAGCCCTAGACACGCAGGGGACACTGAAGCTTTCTTT
TRBV2,16,NA,NA,TRBJ1-5,CASSEAGRGLVQPQHF,TGTGCCAGCAGTGAAGCAGGTAGGGGATTGGTTCAGCCCCAGCATTTT
TRBV7-2,14,TRBD1,NA,TRBJ1-1,CASSWTGRKTEAFF,TGTGCCAGCAGCTGGACAGGAAGAAAGACTGAAGCTTTCTTT
TRBV5-6,15,NA,NA,TRBJ1-2,CASSLNPVLNYGYTF,TGTGCCAGCAGCTTGAATCCGGTCCTAAACTATGGCTACACCTTC
TRBV6-2/TRBV6-3,14,NA,NA,TRBJ2-7,CASSYPWEIYEQYF,TGTGCCAGCAGTTATCCTTGGGAGATCTACGAGCAGTACTTC
TRBV7-3,13,NA,few,TRBJ2-1,CASSLGTYNEQFF,TGTGCCAGCAGCTTAGGTACTTACAATGAGCAGTTCTTC
TRBV11-2,14,TRBD1,NA,TRBJ2-7,CASSLHQGEYEQYF,TGTGCCAGCAGCTTACACCAGGGGGAATACGAGCAGTACTTC
TRBV10-3,14,TRBD1,NA,TRBJ2-7,CAITTGTGSYEQYF,TGTGCCATCACCACCGGGACAGGTTCCTACGAGCAGTACTTC
TRBV7-9,17,NA,NA,TRBJ1-5,CASSLFGGQGGNQPQHF,TGTGCCAGCAGCTTATTCGGGGGTCAGGGTGGCAATCAGCCCCAGCATTTT
TRBV4-1,15,NA,once,TRBJ2-6,CASSQGSGGANVLTF,TGCGCCAGCAGCCAAGGCTCGGGGGGGGCCAACGTCCTGACTTTC